This T cell receptor (beta chain) appears in the sequencing data of a study of T-cell memory formation after mild COVID-19. Researchers used 5'RACE with constant-segment primers to make TCR alpha and TCR beta cDNA libraries that carry sample barcodes and UMIs. TCRdb called the 5' RACE reads again in MiXCR, with one record for every CDR3 protein. The table shows roughly 300,000 distinct CDR3 sequences, with roughly 8.2% occurring only once. For this clonotype: Antigen specificity is unknown. Since a much larger clone is just one base distant, this may be a read error.

General study points: Whereas later expanders leaned CD4+, clones contracting day 15 to 85 showed a balanced CD4/CD8 makeup. CD4+ contracting clones were mainly CM and EM; CD8+ ones, EMRA.

Material for sequencing was PBMCs or a T cell subset sorted from them (not recorded which). This sequence was found in a man aged 18-30 years who had mild COVID-19 (a few samples of this study predate the infection). Cell type and time point are not known.

CDR3 sequence (DNA): TGTGCCAGCAGCCAGAGACAGGGACTAGCCAAAAACATTCAGTACTTC. Its protein is CASSQRQGLAKNIQYF. J is TRBJ2-4 and V is TRBV7-9; perhaps TRBD1 as D (7 bases). The CDR3 loop spans 16 amino acids. CDR1 is SEHNR and CDR2 is FQNEAQ in the germline V gene (reference sequence). Trimming took off 5 bases at V and 0 bases at J, with 14 bases between the two ends. Full variable domain (outside the CDR3, taken from reference TRBV7-9 and TRBJ2-4): DTGVSQNPRHKITKRGQNVTFRCDPISEHNRLYWYRQTLGQGPEFLTYFQNEAQLEKSRLLSDRFSAERPKGSFSTLEIQRTEQGDSAMYLCASSQRQGLAKNIQYFGAGTRLSVL.